This TCR beta chain was observed in a study of monozygotic twins with inflammatory bowel disease. After re-calling the 5' RACE reads, TCRdb lists one entry per CDR3 protein, DNA absent. The sample table includes more than 85,000 distinct CDR3 sequences. This receptor was identified in a human donor with ulcerative colitis or Crohn's disease, or a healthy co-twin of an affected twin (not recorded which). The sample taken for sequencing was blood.

CDR3 sequence: CASSQRLGSAYNEQFF. This chain connects TRBV27 to TRBJ2-1. The germline CDR1 and CDR2 sequences are MNHEY and SMNVEV (reference sequence). The CDR3 loop spans 16 amino acids.